The 18 T cell receptor beta chains below all came from one sample that was sequenced in a study of radiation and T cells in renal cell carcinoma. Indicated time point: baseline pretreatment blood. Treatment given: 15 Gy SBRT to primary tumor, nephrectomy 4 weeks later. Produced via immunoSEQ multiplex PCR; TCRdb's table is partial and in-frame only. This sample has 95,000 or so clones, with about 86% found just once. The sample was blood, taken from a patient whose treatment included radiotherapy and nephrectomy. All receptors derive from a man between 45 and 60 years old with renal cell carcinoma.

The chain joins TRBV2 to TRBJ2-7; 13 positions match TRBD2. The CDR3 runs to 17 residues. CDR1 SNHLY and CDR2 FYNNEI come from the germline V gene. J lost 0 bases, V lost 3 bases, and 5 bases had no gene match. CDR3 protein: CASSEYRTSGSSYEQYF. The CDR3, as DNA: TGTGCCAGCAGTGAGTATAGGACTAGCGGGAGCTCCTACGAGCAGTACTTC. Looking up the rest from reference TRBV2 and TRBJ2-7 gives the full variable domain: EPEVTQTPSHQVTQMGQEVILRCVPISNHLYFYWYRQILGQKVEFLVSFYNNEISEKSEIFDDQFSVERPDGSNFTLKIRSTKLEDSAMYFCASSEYRTSGSSYEQYFGPGTRLTVT.

This clone was counted once. The chain employs TRBV7-9 and TRBJ2-3, with 9 nucleotides matching TRBD2. Germline V gene data show CDR1 as SEHNR and CDR2 as FQNEAQ (reference sequence). The V segment lost 5 bases and the J segment 4 bases; nucleotides outside the gene matches: 10. The CDR3 has 16 residues. The CDR3 sequence: CASSLNSGSVADTQYF. In nucleotides, the CDR3 is TGTGCCAGCAGCCTTAATAGCGGGAGCGTCGCAGATACGCAGTATTTT.

The V gene is TRBV5-4, the J gene TRBJ2-3; D unresolved. The CDR3 sequence is 14 residues long. V lost 0 bases, J lost 3 bases, and 8 bases lay in between. Germline V gene lookup returns CDR1 SGHNT and CDR2 YYREEE (reference sequence). CDR3 DNA sequence: TGTGCCAGCAGCTTGGTATTTCAAACAGATACGCAGTATTTT. Amino acid sequence: CASSLVFQTDTQYF.

The chain has TRBV6-5 and TRBJ1-4; possible D gene TRBD1, 5 bases. The CDR3 spans 13 residues. The V gene lost 6 bases and the J gene lost 7 bases, with 12 bases spanning the gap. The germline CDR1 and CDR2 sequences are MNHEY and SVGAGI. This chain's CDR3 is CASRGRDSEKLFF. DNA of the CDR3: TGTGCCAGCAGGGGTCGAGACAGTGAAAAACTGTTTTTT.

The chain couples TRBV2 to TRBJ1-2; 7 nucleotides match TRBD1. The CDR3 runs 13 residues. Germline V lookup: CDR1 SNHLY, CDR2 FYNNEI. V shed 6 bases, J shed 8 bases, and the junction held 9 bases outside the gene matches. This CDR3 is CASRRGQGTGYTF. CDR3 nucleotide sequence: TGTGCCAGCAGGAGGGGGCAGGGAACGGGCTACACCTTC.

This rearrangement joins TRBV30 to TRBJ1-1; D is uncertain. There are 17 residues in the CDR3. Trimming left V 2 bases short and J 1 base short, with 20 bases between. Per germline, CDR1 GTSNPN and CDR2 SVGIG (reference sequence). The CDR3 coding sequence is TGTGCCTGGAGTCCAGAACACGTTCGGGTGAGGAACACTGAAGCTTTCTTT. It codes for CAWSPEHVRVRNTEAFF.

The chain links TRBV18 to TRBJ1-2, with a possible D match to TRBD1 (5 bases). Germline CDR1 reads KGHSH; CDR2 reads LQKENI. Trimming took off 5 bases at V and 1 base at J, with 11 bases between the two ends. The CDR3 runs to 14 residues. The CDR3 is CASSGAILNYGYTF. The CDR3 DNA reads TGTGCCAGCTCAGGGGCAATCCTTAACTATGGCTACACCTTC.

This chain links TRBV28 with TRBJ1-2, with D perhaps TRBD1 (5 bases). CDR3 length: 10 amino acids. Trimming took 11 bases from V and 8 from J, leaving 12 bases between them. Germline V gene sequence: CDR1 MDHEN, CDR2 SYDVKM. CDR3: CAAGTRGYTF. The CDR3 DNA follows: TGTGCCGCCGGGACGAGGGGCTACACCTTC.

As DNA, the CDR3 is TGTGCCAGCAGTGGACAGGGGAACACCGGGGAGCTGTTTTTT. This sequence encodes CASSGQGNTGELFF. This chain joins TRBV2 and TRBJ2-2, with TRBD1 identical over 7 bases. The germline CDR1 and CDR2 sequences are SNHLY and FYNNEI. Losses at the gene ends were 4 bases for V and 1 base for J; bases not matched to a gene: 0. This CDR3 is built from 14 residues.

The chain combines TRBV11-2 with TRBJ2-7, with TRBD1 matching 8 bases. Trimming removed 3 bases from V and 1 base from J; junction bases left unmatched: 11. This CDR3 has 17 residues. Germline V CDR1 and CDR2: SGHAT, FQNNGV. CDR3 DNA sequence: TGTGCCAGCAGCTTTACCCTTTATGGGACAGGATCCTACGAGCAGTACTTC. It specifies CASSFTLYGTGSYEQYF.

The rearrangement links TRBV6-5 to TRBJ2-5; D ambiguous. Germline CDR1 is MNHEY and CDR2 is SVGAGI. Trimming shortened V by 2 bases and J by 5 bases, and 12 bases separated the two germline ends. The length of the CDR3 is 14 residues. This CDR3 is CASSYIPGSETQYF. The CDR3 DNA reads as TGTGCCAGCAGTTACATACCGGGTTCCGAGACCCAGTACTTC.

The chain joins TRBV18 to TRBJ2-3, with unresolved D. The CDR3 totals 11 residues. The germline gives CDR1 KGHSH, CDR2 LQKENI. Trimming removed 5 bases at V and 2 bases at J, with 2 bases between. DNA for the CDR3: TGTGCCAGCTCATCCACAGATACGCAGTATTTT. It specifies CASSSTDTQYF.

CDR3: CASTQAQGAGGYTF. The CDR3 DNA follows: TGTGCCAGCACCCAGGCACAGGGGGCAGGTGGCTACACCTTC. The chain uses TRBV7-2 and TRBJ1-2, with 9 bases lining up with TRBD1. This CDR3 comprises 14 residues. Germline V gene lookup returns CDR1 SGHTA and CDR2 FQGNSA. The V and J ends lost 7 bases and 7 bases, in that order; junction bases with no gene match: 10. Full variable domain (outside the CDR3, taken from reference TRBV7-2 and TRBJ1-2): GAGVSQSPSNKVTEKGKDVELRCDPISGHTALYWYRQSLGQGLEFLIYFQGNSAPDKSGLPSDRFSAERTGGSVSTLTIQRTQQEDSAVYLCASTQAQGAGGYTFGSGTRLTVV.

The chain combines TRBV10-3 with TRBJ1-2; D unclear. The CDR3 covers 17 residues. Germline lookup yields CDR1 ENHRY and CDR2 SYGVKD. The V and J ends lost 0 bases and 8 bases respectively, with 22 bases between them. The CDR3 nucleotides read TGTGCCATCAGTGAGTCGGGTCGGGCAGCCGGGGAAGGAGGCTACACCTTC. Translation: CAISESGRAAGEGGYTF.

This clone has only a few counts. CDR3: CASSIGEENTEAFF. The CDR3 nucleotides read TGTGCCAGTAGTATCGGCGAGGAGAACACTGAAGCTTTCTTT. The rearrangement uses TRBV19 and TRBJ1-1; unclear D gene. Germline CDR1 LNHDA, CDR2 SQIVND (reference sequence). V lost 3 bases to trimming and J lost 1 base, with 9 bases between them. CDR3 size: 14 residues.

The V call is TRBV5-1, the J call TRBJ2-7; 8 bases are a match to TRBD2. The CDR3 consists of 14 residues. Germline assignment: CDR1 SGHRS and CDR2 YFSETQ. The V segment lost 4 bases and the J segment 3 bases; nucleotides outside the gene matches: 6. DNA for the CDR3: TGCGCCAGCAGCGGCGGAGCGGGGGTCTACGAGCAGTACTTC. It specifies CASSGGAGVYEQYF. Filled out from reference TRBV5-1 and TRBJ2-7, the complete variable domain reads KAGVTQTPRYLIKTRGQQVTLSCSPISGHRSVSWYQQTPGQGLQFLFEYFSETQRNKGNFPGRFSGRQFSNSRSEMNVSTLELGDSALYLCASSGGAGVYEQYFGPGTRLTVT.

The rearrangement joins TRBV9 to TRBJ1-4; possibly TRBD1 for D (5 bases). The CDR3 has 16 amino acids. Germline CDR1 SGDLS, CDR2 YYNGEE. Trimming took off 4 bases at V and 4 bases at J, with 17 bases between the two ends. The CDR3 loop is CASSSAGTAFNEKLFF. The CDR3 DNA reads as TGTGCCAGCAGCTCGGCCGGGACGGCTTTTAATGAAAAACTGTTTTTT.

The V call is TRBV5-1, the J call TRBJ2-2; 13 bases are shared with TRBD2. The CDR3 loop spans 16 amino acids. With 2 bases clipped from V and 5 bases from J, the junction kept 3 bases outside the gene matches. Germline loops: CDR1 SGHRS, CDR2 YFSETQ. The CDR3 reads CASSLLAGGRTGELFF. For the CDR3, the DNA is TGCGCCAGCAGCTTACTAGCGGGAGGGCGTACCGGGGAGCTGTTTTTT.